The present TCR beta chain was sequenced within a study of CD8 T cells in Susac syndrome. General study points: The number of individuals included in the study's TCR sequencing and HLA analysis was acknowledged as relatively small.

RNA amounts of roughly 0.5 to 1 ug underwent reverse transcription with random hexamers. With immunoSEQ multiplex PCR, TCR beta CDR3 was amplified across 54 Vbeta and 13 Jbeta. One entry per CDR3 protein, called by TCRdb with MiXCR from the immunoSEQ multiplex PCR reads. Of 150,000 to 250,000 distinct CDR3 sequences listed, 90% to 95% are singletons. Germline CDR1 KGHSH, CDR2 LQKENI. This CDR3 region has 14 residues. The ends lost 6 bases at V and 7 bases at J; junction bases unmatched: 10. Negative isolation yielded CD4+ and CD8+ T cells, and FACS enriched TEMRA cells. This clonotype showed up just a few times. Antigen specificity is unknown.

Input material: CD4+ T cells from PBMCs. The chain uses TRBV18 and TRBJ2-7; 9 bases map to TRBD2. The receptor was isolated from a human donor with multiple sclerosis. CDR3 DNA: TGTGCCAGCTCCCCGGGTAGCGGGAGAGATGAGCAGTACTTC. Translated: CASSPGSGRDEQYF.